These T cell receptor beta chains were read from a single sample in a study of cytomegalovirus exposure and HLA in healthy donors. The assay was immunoSEQ multiplex PCR, and TCRdb's table has in-frame clones only and misses some. The repertoire shows about 78,000 clones; the top ten hold 7.5%. What was sequenced was PBMCs. The receptors stem from a female donor in good health and CMV-seropositive. CDR3s include the opening cysteine and the closing phenylalanine or tryptophan. D genes are given only for firm matches.

>TRBV4-2|TRBD2|TRBJ2-3
CASSHRLAGPAGNTQYF
TGTGCCAGCAGCCATAGACTAGCGGGCCCAGCAGGAAATACGCAGTATTTT
>TRBV27|.|TRBJ1-1
CASSPLRGGNTEAFF
TGTGCCAGCAGTCCACTACGGGGAGGAAACACTGAAGCTTTCTTT
>TRBV30|TRBD2|TRBJ2-2
CAWDRDYVRTGELFF
TGTGCCTGGGACCGGGACTATGTTAGGACCGGGGAGCTGTTTTTT
>TRBV19|.|TRBJ2-5
CASSISETQYF
TGTGCCAGTAGTATATCGGAGACCCAGTACTTC
>TRBV7-2|.|TRBJ2-4
CASSLAYKNIQYF
TGTGCCAGCAGCTTAGCATACAAAAACATTCAGTACTTC
>TRBV4-3|.|TRBJ1-6
CASKDRLSLNSPLHF
TGCGCCAGTAAGGACAGATTAAGTCTTAATTCACCCCTCCACTTT
>TRBV7-2|TRBD2|TRBJ2-3
CASSLRSSGRPHTDTQYF
TGTGCCAGCAGCTTACGTAGTAGCGGGAGGCCTCACACAGATACGCAGTATTTT
>TRBV5-6|.|TRBJ2-7
CASSLTLLREQYF
TGTGCCAGCAGCTTGACACTTTTGAGGGAGCAGTACTTC
>TRBV5-6|.|TRBJ2-1
CASSFSRTGEQFF
TGTGCCAGCAGCTTTAGCCGAACCGGCGAGCAGTTCTTC
>TRBV11-2|TRBD1|TRBJ2-7
CASSAGTGGYEQYF
TGTGCCAGCAGCGCTGGGACAGGCGGGTACGAGCAGTACTTC
>TRBV2|.|TRBJ2-5
CASTLGRGRPETQYF
TGTGCCAGCACTCTGGGGCGGGGACGCCCAGAGACCCAGTACTTC
>TRBV11-2|TRBD1|TRBJ1-1
CASSFGTAYTEAFF
TGTGCCAGCAGCTTCGGGACAGCGTACACTGAAGCTTTCTTT
>TRBV7-8|.|TRBJ1-2
CASSLTNRVSGYTF
TGTGCCAGCAGCCTAACAAACAGGGTCTCTGGCTACACCTTC
>TRBV27|.|TRBJ2-5
CASSLSRGYQETQYF
TGTGCCAGCAGTTTATCCAGGGGATACCAAGAGACCCAGTACTTC
>TRBV2|.|TRBJ1-6
CASRAPGEGRGSPLHF
TGTGCCAGCAGAGCTCCCGGGGAGGGGCGAGGTTCACCCCTCCACTTT
>TRBV5-4|TRBD1|TRBJ2-7
CASSPSFRDRGQRHEQYF
TGTGCCAGCAGTCCAAGTTTTCGCGACAGGGGGCAAAGACACGAGCAGTACTTC
>TRBV7-2|.|TRBJ1-1
CASSLPGARTEAFF
TGTGCCAGCAGCCTTCCGGGAGCACGCACTGAAGCTTTCTTT
>TRBV6-5|TRBD1|TRBJ2-1
CASSPRQGPYNEQFF
TGTGCCAGCAGTCCCCGACAGGGCCCCTACAATGAGCAGTTCTTC
>TRBV29-1|TRBD1|TRBJ2-5
CSAYNPDRERETQYF
TGCAGCGCATACAACCCCGACAGGGAGAGGGAGACCCAGTACTTC
>TRBV6-1|.|TRBJ2-6
CASSDQVSGANVLTF
TGTGCCAGCAGTGATCAGGTTTCTGGGGCCAACGTCCTGACTTTC
>TRBV5-1|.|TRBJ1-1
CASSLRSGDEAFF
TGCGCCAGCAGCTTGCGTTCAGGGGATGAAGCTTTCTTT
>TRBV13|TRBD1|TRBJ2-7
CASSQGQAPVEQYF
TGTGCCAGCAGCCAAGGACAGGCCCCCGTCGAGCAGTACTTC
>TRBV6-5|.|TRBJ1-2
CASSYTGSRGYTF
TGTGCCAGCAGTTATACAGGGTCACGGGGCTACACCTTC
>TRBV27|.|TRBJ2-7
CASRSAYEQYF
TGTGCCAGCAGGTCAGCCTACGAGCAGTACTTC
>TRBV19|TRBD1|TRBJ2-5
CASRSNRQGSRETQYF
TGTGCCAGTAGATCCAACCGACAGGGGAGTCGAGAGACCCAGTACTTC
>TRBV18|.|TRBJ2-2
CASSPPLSMSGELFF
TGTGCCAGCTCACCACCACTATCCATGAGCGGGGAGCTGTTTTTT
>TRBV18|.|TRBJ2-5
CASSPGVGETQYF
TGTGCCAGCTCTCCGGGTGTGGGAGAGACCCAGTACTTC
>TRBV30|.|TRBJ1-5
CAWSPSAGNNQPQHF
TGTGCCTGGAGTCCTTCTGCAGGGAACAATCAGCCCCAGCATTTT
>TRBV6-6|TRBD1|TRBJ1-2
CASSRAGGGYTF
TGTGCCAGCAGTCGGGCAGGGGGGGGCTACACCTTC